This T cell receptor beta chain was identified during a study of blood T cell repertoires in COVID-19. Across the study: COVID-19 samples, acute and convalescent, were from the United States, Italy and Spain. Sample material is recorded as cDNA or gDNA derived from T cells, B-cell-depleted T cells, or PBMCs.

Authors' methods: Quantification of nucleated cells was approximated via reference gene primer amplification. The table came from immunoSEQ multiplex PCR; TCRdb's copy has only in-frame clones and leaves some out. V and J calls and clone size are given by that table; D and trimming were obtained from the DNA. The table lists approximately 240,000 clones, approximately 91% of them singletons. The CDR3 contains 15 residues. V gave up 1 base and J gave up 2 bases; unmatched junction bases: 4. In germline, CDR1 is GTSNPN, CDR2 SVGIG (reference sequence). It was during active infection that Seattle patients were enrolled and then longitudinally followed.

The chain recombines TRBV30 with TRBJ2-3; 9 bases align to TRBD2. The sample comprised peripheral blood. The receptor comes from a man younger than 40 with COVID-19, enrolled during active disease. This chain's CDR3 is CAWSGGGGPTDTQYF. Here the CDR3 DNA reads TGTGCCTGGAGTGGCGGGGGGGGCCCCACAGATACGCAGTATTTT.